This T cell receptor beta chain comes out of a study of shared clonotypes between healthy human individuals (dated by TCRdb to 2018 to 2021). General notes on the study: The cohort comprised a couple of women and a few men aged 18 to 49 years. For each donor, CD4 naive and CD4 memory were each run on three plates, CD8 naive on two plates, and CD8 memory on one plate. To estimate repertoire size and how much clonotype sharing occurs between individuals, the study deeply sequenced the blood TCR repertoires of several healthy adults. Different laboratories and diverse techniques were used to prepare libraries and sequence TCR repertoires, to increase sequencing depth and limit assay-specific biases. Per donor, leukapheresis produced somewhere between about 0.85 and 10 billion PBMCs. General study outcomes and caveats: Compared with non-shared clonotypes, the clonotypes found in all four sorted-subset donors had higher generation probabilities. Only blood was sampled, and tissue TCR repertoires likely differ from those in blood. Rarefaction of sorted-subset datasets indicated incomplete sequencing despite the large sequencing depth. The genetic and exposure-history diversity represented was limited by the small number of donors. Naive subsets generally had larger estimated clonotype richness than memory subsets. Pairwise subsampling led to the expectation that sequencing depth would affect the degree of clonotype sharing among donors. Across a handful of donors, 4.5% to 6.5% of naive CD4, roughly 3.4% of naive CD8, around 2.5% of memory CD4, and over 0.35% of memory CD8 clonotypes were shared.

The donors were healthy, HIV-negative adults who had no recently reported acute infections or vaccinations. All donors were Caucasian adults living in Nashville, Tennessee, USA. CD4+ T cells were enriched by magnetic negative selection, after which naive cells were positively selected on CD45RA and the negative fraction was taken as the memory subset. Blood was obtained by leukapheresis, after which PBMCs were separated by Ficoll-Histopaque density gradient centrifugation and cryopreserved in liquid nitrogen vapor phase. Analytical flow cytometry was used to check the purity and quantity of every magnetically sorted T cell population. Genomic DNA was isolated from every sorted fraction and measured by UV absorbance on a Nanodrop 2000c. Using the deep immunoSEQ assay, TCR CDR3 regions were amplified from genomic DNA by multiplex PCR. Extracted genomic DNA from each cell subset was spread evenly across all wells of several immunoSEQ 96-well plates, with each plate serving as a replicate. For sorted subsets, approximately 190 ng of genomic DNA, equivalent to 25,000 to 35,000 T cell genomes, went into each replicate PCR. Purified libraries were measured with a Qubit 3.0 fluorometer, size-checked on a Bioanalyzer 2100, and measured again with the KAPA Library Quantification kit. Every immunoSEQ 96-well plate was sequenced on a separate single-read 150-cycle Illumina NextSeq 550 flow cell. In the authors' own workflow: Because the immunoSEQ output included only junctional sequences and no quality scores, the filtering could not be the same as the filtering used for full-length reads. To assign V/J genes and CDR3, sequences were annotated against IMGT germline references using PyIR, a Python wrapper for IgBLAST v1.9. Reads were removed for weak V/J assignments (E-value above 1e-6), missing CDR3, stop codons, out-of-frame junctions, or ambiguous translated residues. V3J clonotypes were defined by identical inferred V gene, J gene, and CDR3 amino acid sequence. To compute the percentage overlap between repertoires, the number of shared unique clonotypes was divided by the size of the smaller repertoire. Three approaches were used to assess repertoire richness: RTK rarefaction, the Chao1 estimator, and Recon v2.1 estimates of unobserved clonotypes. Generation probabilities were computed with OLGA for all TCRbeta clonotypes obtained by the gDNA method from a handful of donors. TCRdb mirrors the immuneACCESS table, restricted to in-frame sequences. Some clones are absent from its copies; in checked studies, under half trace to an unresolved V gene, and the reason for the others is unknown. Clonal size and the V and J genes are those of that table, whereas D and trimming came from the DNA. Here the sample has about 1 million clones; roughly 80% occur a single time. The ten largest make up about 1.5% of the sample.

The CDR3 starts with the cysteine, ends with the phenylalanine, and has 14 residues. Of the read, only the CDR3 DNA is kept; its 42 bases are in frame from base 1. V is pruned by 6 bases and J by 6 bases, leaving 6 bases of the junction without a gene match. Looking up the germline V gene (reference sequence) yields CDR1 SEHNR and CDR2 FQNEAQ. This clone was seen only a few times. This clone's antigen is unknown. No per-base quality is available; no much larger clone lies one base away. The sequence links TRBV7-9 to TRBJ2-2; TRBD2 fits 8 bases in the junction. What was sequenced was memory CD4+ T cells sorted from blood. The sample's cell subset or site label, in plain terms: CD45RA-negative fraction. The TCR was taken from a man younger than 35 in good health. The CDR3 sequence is CASSLLTSAGELFF. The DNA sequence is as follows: TGTGCCAGCAGTCTTTTGACTAGCGCCGGGGAGCTGTTTTTT.